Listed below are T cell receptor beta chains from one sample, sequenced in a study of shared clonotypes between healthy human individuals. Libraries were prepared by immunoSEQ multiplex PCR; TCRdb keeps only in-frame clonotypes and omits some of them. The sample has approximately 1,500,000 clones, more than 95% seen once. Sequencing was performed on naive CD4+ T cells sorted from blood. These receptors were collected from a young man in good health. The CDR3 runs from the conserved cysteine through the conserved F or W. D genes are given only for firm matches. Expanded clones get a size class; other rows say once, few or many, or leave the size out.

TGCGCCAGCAGCAAGGGACTAGCAGACGCCATCGAGCTGTTTTTT | CASSKGLADAIELFF | TRBD2 | NA | TRBJ2-2 | TRBV5-1
TGTGCCAGCAGGTCGGGACTAGCGGAAACTGAGCAGTTCTTC | CASRSGLAETEQFF | TRBD2 | once | TRBJ2-1 | TRBV7-9
TGTGCCAGCAGGATGACCAGGGGAAACAATCAGCCCCAGCATTTT | CASRMTRGNNQPQHF | NA | NA | TRBJ1-5 | TRBV6-1
TGTGCCAGCAGAGTACCGGGACTAGCGGGGCAAGAGACCCAGTACTTC | CASRVPGLAGQETQYF | TRBD2 | NA | TRBJ2-5 | TRBV6-6
TGTGCCAGCTCACCGTTGGGGGGCACCATGAACACTGAAGCTTTCTTT | CASSPLGGTMNTEAFF | NA | once | TRBJ1-1 | TRBV18
TGTGCCAGCAGTTCTTCTACCGGGACAGGGGGCCTTCAGACCCAGTACTTC | CASSSSTGTGGLQTQYF | TRBD1 | NA | TRBJ2-5 | TRBV7-9
TGTGCCAGCAGCTTTTCAGAGTATGGCTACACCTTC | CASSFSEYGYTF | NA | NA | TRBJ1-2 | TRBV5-4
TGCGCCAGCAGCCAAGTGGTCCAGGGAAAAACGCTCCAGCATTTT | CASSQVVQGKTLQHF | NA | NA | TRBJ1-5 | TRBV4-1
TGTGCCAGCAGCTTAGGGACTAGCGGGAGCTACGAGCAGTACTTC | CASSLGTSGSYEQYF | TRBD2 | NA | TRBJ2-7 | TRBV11-3
TGTGCCAGCAGCCTCCCTTCGACTAGCGGGGGAAAGCAGTACTTC | CASSLPSTSGGKQYF | TRBD2 | NA | TRBJ2-7 | TRBV14
TGTGCCAGCAGCGTAACCCCCGGAGGGGGGCAGTTCTTC | CASSVTPGGGQFF | NA | NA | TRBJ2-1 | TRBV9
TGTGCCAGCTCACCAAGGACGACTACTACAGGGGGAGGTTATCAGCCCCAGCATTTT | CASSPRTTTTGGGYQPQHF | TRBD1 | NA | TRBJ1-5 | TRBV18
TGTGCCAGTAGACGACAACCCGGGACAGGCAACACAGATACGCAGTATTTT | CASRRQPGTGNTDTQYF | TRBD1 | NA | TRBJ2-3 | TRBV19
TGTGCCAGCAGCTTAGCTACAGCGGGTCTTTACTACGAGCAGTGCTTC | CASSLATAGLYYEQCF | NA | NA | TRBJ2-7 | TRBV7-2
TGTGCCAGCAGCCAAAATCCGTCCTACGAGCAGTACTTC | CASSQNPSYEQYF | NA | NA | TRBJ2-7 | TRBV14
TGTGCCAGCTCACCCGGGGGAGGTGAACAGCCCCAGCATTTT | CASSPGGGEQPQHF | NA | once | TRBJ1-5 | TRBV18
TGTGCCAGTTCCGAACAGGGGGCGAGCCTCATAGAAGCTTTCTTT | CASSEQGASLIEAFF | TRBD1 | once | TRBJ1-1 | TRBV19
TGCAGCGTTGGGGGAGGAGGGGCCAGCACAGATACGCAGTATTTT | CSVGGGGASTDTQYF | NA | NA | TRBJ2-3 | TRBV29-1
TGTGCCAGCAGCCCCCAATTAAGTCTAGCGGGAGGGCCTAGGGATGAGCAGTTCTTC | CASSPQLSLAGGPRDEQFF | TRBD2 | NA | TRBJ2-1 | TRBV7-8
TGTGCCACCAGGAGGGGACAAGAGACCCAGTACTTC | CATRRGQETQYF | NA | NA | TRBJ2-5 | TRBV15
TGTGCCAGTAGTACGTACAACCGGGACAGCTCCTTACCGGGTGGAAACACCATATATTTT | CASSTYNRDSSLPGGNTIYF | TRBD1 | NA | TRBJ1-3 | TRBV19
TGCGCCAGCAGCTTCGATCCGGGGAGCTACACCTTC | CASSFDPGSYTF | NA | NA | TRBJ1-2 | TRBV5-1
TGCAGCGCGACAGGACTGGTTGCTTTCTTT | CSATGLVAFF | NA | NA | TRBJ1-1 | TRBV29-1
TGTGCCAGCAGCCCTCGAATGACTAGCGGCCTCTCCTACGAGCAGTACTTC | CASSPRMTSGLSYEQYF | TRBD2 | NA | TRBJ2-7 | TRBV4-2
TGTGCCAGCAGCTTTCGTGGGACTAGCATCACCGGGGAGCTGTTTTTT | CASSFRGTSITGELFF | TRBD2 | NA | TRBJ2-2 | TRBV7-9
TGTGCCAGTAGTATTGGCAGGCAGCCAACACTCCCAACATTAACTGGGGCCAACGTCCTGACTTTC | CASSIGRQPTLPTLTGANVLTF | NA | NA | TRBJ2-6 | TRBV19
TGTGCCAGCAGTTTATGGTCTCAGGGGATCGGAGGGCAGTACTTC | CASSLWSQGIGGQYF | NA | NA | TRBJ2-7 | TRBV28
TGTGCCAGCTCACCCCAAATCCAGACAGGGGGCACCGGGGAGCTGTTTTTT | CASSPQIQTGGTGELFF | TRBD1 | NA | TRBJ2-2 | TRBV18
TGTGCCAGCAGTCCGACAGGGTTTGGCGAAAAACTGTTTTTT | CASSPTGFGEKLFF | TRBD1 | NA | TRBJ1-4 | TRBV27
TGCGCCAGCAGCTTGGAACCGGGGTTGACTGAAGCTTTCTTT | CASSLEPGLTEAFF | NA | NA | TRBJ1-1 | TRBV5-1
TGTGCCATCGCGACTAGCGGGAGCTACGAGCAGTACTTC | CAIATSGSYEQYF | TRBD2 | NA | TRBJ2-7 | TRBV28
TGTGCCAGCAGTGCCGTTGCGGGAGGGCCGGTCTGGAGCACAGATACGCAGTATTTT | CASSAVAGGPVWSTDTQYF | TRBD2 | NA | TRBJ2-3 | TRBV28
TGTGCCAGCTTTCGGGACAACCAAGAGACCCAGTACTTC | CASFRDNQETQYF | NA | NA | TRBJ2-5 | TRBV18
TGCGCCAGCAGCGCGGGACTAGCGGGAGTGACAGATACGCAGTATTTT | CASSAGLAGVTDTQYF | TRBD2 | NA | TRBJ2-3 | TRBV5-1
TGTGCCAGCAGCCTATTAGGGTTTGGAGAGACCCAGTACTTC | CASSLLGFGETQYF | NA | NA | TRBJ2-5 | TRBV27
TGTGCCAGCAGTTTGGACACAGCCTACAATGAGCAGTTCTTC | CASSLDTAYNEQFF | NA | NA | TRBJ2-1 | TRBV27
TGTGCCAGCCGCTACCTAGCGGATTTGGGGAACGAGCAGTACTTC | CASRYLADLGNEQYF | TRBD2 | NA | TRBJ2-7 | TRBV5-4
TGTGCCAGCAGGAAGAGGGCTAGCGTGGCCTACAATGAGCAGTTCTTC | CASRKRASVAYNEQFF | NA | NA | TRBJ2-1 | TRBV28
TGCGCCAGCAGCTTGGAGTTTTCCTATGGCTACACCTTC | CASSLEFSYGYTF | NA | NA | TRBJ1-2 | TRBV5-4
TGTGCCAGCGGAGAGACAAGATCCTACAATGAGCAGTTCTTC | CASGETRSYNEQFF | NA | NA | TRBJ2-1 | TRBV6-1
TGTGCCAGCAGCTTAAGGGGCGGGAGCTCAGATACGCAGTATTTT | CASSLRGGSSDTQYF | TRBD2 | NA | TRBJ2-3 | TRBV7-3
TGTGCCAGCAGCTTCCGGATAGTCCCTCCCGGAAACACCATATATTTT | CASSFRIVPPGNTIYF | NA | NA | TRBJ1-3 | TRBV9
TGTGCCAGCAGCATCACAGGGCTCTATGGCTACACCTTC | CASSITGLYGYTF | NA | NA | TRBJ1-2 | TRBV6-1
TGCAGCGTTGGAAGCGTAACCCAAGAGACCCAGTACTTC | CSVGSVTQETQYF | NA | NA | TRBJ2-5 | TRBV29-1
TGCAGCGTTCAGCAGCGCGGGGTAGGTGGTGAAAAACTGTTTTTT | CSVQQRGVGGEKLFF | NA | NA | TRBJ1-4 | TRBV29-1
TGTGCCAGCAGCTTGTTAGCGGGAGAGGGTGAGACCCAGTACTTC | CASSLLAGEGETQYF | TRBD2 | NA | TRBJ2-5 | TRBV5-4
TGTGCCAGTCGCTACAGGGCCGGGGAGCTGTTTTTT | CASRYRAGELFF | NA | NA | TRBJ2-2 | TRBV19
TGTGCCAGCAGCTTAAGATGGCAGGGTTCGCTAGGGGGGCAGTACTTC | CASSLRWQGSLGGQYF | NA | NA | TRBJ2-7 | TRBV7-2
TGTGCCAGCAGTCGGGGCGGTAGCAATCAGCCCCAGCATTTT | CASSRGGSNQPQHF | NA | NA | TRBJ1-5 | TRBV27